This is a list of T cell receptor beta chains from one sample in a study of blood T cell repertoires in COVID-19. Sequencing used immunoSEQ multiplex PCR; TCRdb keeps in-frame clones, though not all of them. The repertoire holds around 700,000 clones, with 90% as singletons. Sequenced material: peripheral blood. The source of these receptors is a woman between 18 and 29 years old with acute or convalescent COVID-19. Both conserved end residues are part of each CDR3. Fields, in order: D gene, V gene, J gene, clone size, CDR3 protein, CDR3 DNA. A D gene is named only where the DNA matches it firmly. Size is stated for part of the rows, as once, few or many counts, or as a class when the clone is expanded.

>.|TRBV6-4|TRBJ1-1|.
CAIKGRGEAFF
TGTGCCATAAAAGGGAGAGGTGAAGCTTTCTTT
>.|TRBV19|TRBJ2-1|.
CASSIRGDSYEQFF
TGTGCCAGTAGTATACGAGGGGACTCGTATGAGCAGTTCTTC
>.|TRBV6-5|TRBJ2-7|.
CASTNSIYEQYF
TGTGCCAGCACCAACTCGATCTACGAGCAGTACTTC
>.|TRBV7-2|TRBJ1-4|.
CASSADSNNEKLFF
TGTGCCAGCAGCGCCGACAGTAATAATGAAAAACTGTTTTTT
>.|TRBV2|TRBJ1-4|.
CVSSEATAASEKLFF
TGTGTCAGCAGTGAAGCGACGGCTGCTAGTGAAAAACTGTTTTTT
>TRBD1|TRBV30|TRBJ1-2|.
CAWSPLTGENGYTF
TGTGCCTGGAGTCCTCTGACAGGGGAGAATGGCTACACCTTC
>TRBD1|TRBV2|TRBJ1-1|once
CASTHGQGNTEAFF
TGTGCCAGCACCCACGGACAGGGGAACACTGAAGCTTTCTTT
>TRBD1|TRBV6-2/TRBV6-3|TRBJ1-5|.
CASSNRQGRQPQHF
TGTGCCAGCAGCAACAGACAGGGGAGGCAGCCCCAGCATTTT
>.|TRBV5-4|TRBJ1-2|.
CASSSKRAGMNYGYTF
TGTGCCAGCAGCTCGAAACGCGCAGGGATGAACTATGGCTACACCTTC
>.|TRBV7-9|TRBJ1-2|.
CASSFGVGYGYTF
TGTGCCAGCAGCTTCGGGGTGGGCTATGGCTACACCTTC
>.|TRBV5-1|TRBJ1-2|.
CASSDQDFYGYTF
TGCGCCAGCAGCGACCAGGACTTCTATGGCTACACCTTC
>.|TRBV24-1|TRBJ2-1|.
CAIADSSYNEQFF
TGTGCCATCGCGGATAGCTCCTACAATGAGCAGTTCTTC
>.|TRBV5-5|TRBJ1-1|.
CASSPRVGGHSDTEAFF
TGTGCCAGCAGCCCCCGAGTGGGGGGGCATTCGGACACTGAAGCTTTCTTT
>TRBD1|TRBV27|TRBJ1-5|once
CASRPDRVLNQPQHF
TGTGCCAGCAGACCCGACAGGGTACTCAATCAGCCCCAGCATTTT
>TRBD1|TRBV25-1|TRBJ1-3|.
CASSESSGRGPGNTIYF
TGTGCCAGCAGTGAATCTTCCGGCAGGGGGCCTGGAAACACCATATATTTT
>.|TRBV19|TRBJ1-1|.
CASSWRGAEAFF
TGTGCCAGTAGCTGGAGGGGCGCTGAAGCTTTCTTT
>.|TRBV11-3|TRBJ1-6|.
CASSLGQGNSPLHF
TGTGCCAGCAGCTTAGGGCAGGGGAATTCACCCCTCCACTTT
>TRBD1|TRBV18|TRBJ1-4|.
CASSGTGANPGEKLFF
TGTGCCAGCTCGGGGACAGGGGCGAACCCGGGTGAAAAACTGTTTTTT
>.|TRBV19|TRBJ1-2|.
CASSAVGLYVSIGYTF
TGTGCCAGTAGCGCCGTGGGACTCTATGTTTCTATTGGCTACACCTTC
>.|TRBV6-5|TRBJ2-1|.
CASSTGLGGNEQFF
TGTGCCAGCAGTACAGGACTGGGGGGCAATGAGCAGTTCTTC
>TRBD1|TRBV19|TRBJ2-7|once
CASSTSGQVPYEQYF
TGTGCCAGTAGTACCTCGGGACAGGTCCCCTACGAGCAGTACTTC
>.|TRBV19|TRBJ2-1|few
CASSIDRDNDYNEQFF
TGTGCCAGTAGTATTGATAGGGACAACGACTACAATGAGCAGTTCTTC
>TRBD2|TRBV6-5|TRBJ2-5|.
CASRTLLAGGETQYF
TGTGCCAGCAGGACTCTACTAGCGGGGGGAGAGACCCAGTACTTC